The 2 T cell receptor beta chains given below trace back to one sample, sequenced in a study of beta chain features in type 1 diabetes. Of the isolated RNA, all was reverse transcribed, and so the sequenced material was expressed TCRB transcripts. Sequencing used immunoSEQ multiplex PCR; TCRdb keeps in-frame clones, though not all of them. This table holds hundreds of thousands of clones, under 8.5% found once. Sequencing was performed on central memory CD4+ T cells from blood. Receptors were obtained from a woman in her late teens or twenties in good health.

CDR3: CASTDRNLYGYTF. CDR3 in DNA: TGTGCCAGTACGGACAGAAATCTCTATGGCTACACCTTC. The chain recombines TRBV19 with TRBJ1-2; possibly TRBD1 for D (6 bases). This CDR3 comprises 13 residues. Per the germline V gene, CDR1 is LNHDA and CDR2 is SQIVND (reference sequence). Trimming cost V 7 bases and J 4 bases, with 13 bases left between them.

The V and J genes are TRBV29-1 and TRBJ2-5; TRBD2 matches at 7 bases. The CDR3 spans 17 residues. The V and J ends lost 5 bases and 5 bases, in that order; junction bases with no gene match: 20. Germline V lookup: CDR1 SQVTM, CDR2 ANQGSEA. CDR3 in amino acids: CSVHQLAIGRPRETQYF. CDR3 nucleotides: TGCAGCGTTCATCAACTAGCGATAGGGAGGCCGCGGGAGACCCAGTACTTC.